The T cell receptor beta chain under discussion was sequenced for a study of blood T cell repertoires in COVID-19. Study summary: COVID-19 samples from acute and convalescent phases originated in the United States, Italy and Spain. Sources were T cells, B-cell-depleted T cells, or PBMCs; the material itself was cDNA or gDNA.

This CDR3 has 19 residues. V was trimmed by 1 base and J by 0 bases, leaving 21 bases between them. Germline V gene lookup returns CDR1 MGHRA and CDR2 YSYEKL. In the authors' methods: Estimates of nucleated cell counts were drawn from the amplification of reference gene primers. Clones were sequenced by immunoSEQ multiplex PCR, and TCRdb holds only the in-frame ones, with some missing. D and trimming come from the DNA, and the V and J calls and clone size come from that table. The sample has around 95,000 clones, 85% to 90% seen once; the top ten hold more than 10%. Sequenced: peripheral blood. The chain uses TRBV4-1 and TRBJ1-1, with D maybe TRBD1 (5 bases). The sequence was collected from a human donor in a cohort sampled during active COVID-19. Here the CDR3 DNA reads TGCGCCAGCAGCCAAGTCTCTTTCGGGGGGATCCTCATGAACACTGAAGCTTTCTTT. The encoded protein is CASSQVSFGGILMNTEAFF.